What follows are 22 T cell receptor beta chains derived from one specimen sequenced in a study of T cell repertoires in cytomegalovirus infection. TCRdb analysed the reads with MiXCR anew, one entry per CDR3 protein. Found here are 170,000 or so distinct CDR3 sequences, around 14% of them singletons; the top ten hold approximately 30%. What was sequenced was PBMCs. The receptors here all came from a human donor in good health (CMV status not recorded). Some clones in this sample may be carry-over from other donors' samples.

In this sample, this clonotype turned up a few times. CDR3 amino acids: CASSSRQGGYGYTF. The CDR3 DNA reads TGTGCCAGTAGTTCACGACAGGGGGGCTATGGCTACACCTTC. The rearrangement links TRBV19 to TRBJ1-2; 9 bases align to TRBD1. Germline V gene lookup returns CDR1 LNHDA and CDR2 SQIVND (reference sequence). Germline trimming cut 5 bases from V and 4 bases from J; bases unmatched to any gene: 5. CDR3 length: 14 residues.

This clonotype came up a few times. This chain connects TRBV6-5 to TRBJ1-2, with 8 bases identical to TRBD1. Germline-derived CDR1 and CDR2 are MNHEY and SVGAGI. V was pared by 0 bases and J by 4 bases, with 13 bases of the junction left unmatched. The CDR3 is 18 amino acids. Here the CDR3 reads CASSYSRDRQHKFYGYTF. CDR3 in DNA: TGTGCCAGCAGTTACTCGAGGGACAGGCAACACAAATTCTATGGCTACACCTTC.

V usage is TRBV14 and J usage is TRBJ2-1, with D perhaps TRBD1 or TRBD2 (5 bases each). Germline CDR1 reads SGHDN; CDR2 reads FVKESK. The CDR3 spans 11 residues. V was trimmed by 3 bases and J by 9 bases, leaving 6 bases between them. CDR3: CASSHGAEQFF. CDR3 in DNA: TGTGCCAGCAGCCACGGGGCTGAGCAGTTCTTC.

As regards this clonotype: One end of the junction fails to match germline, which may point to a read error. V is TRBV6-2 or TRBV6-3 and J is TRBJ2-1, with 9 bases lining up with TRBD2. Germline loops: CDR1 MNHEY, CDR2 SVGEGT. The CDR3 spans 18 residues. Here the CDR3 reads CASSYPSGSGSSYNEKVF. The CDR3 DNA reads TGTGCCAGCAGTTATCCCTCGGGTAGCGGGAGCTCCTACAATGAGAAGGTCTTC.

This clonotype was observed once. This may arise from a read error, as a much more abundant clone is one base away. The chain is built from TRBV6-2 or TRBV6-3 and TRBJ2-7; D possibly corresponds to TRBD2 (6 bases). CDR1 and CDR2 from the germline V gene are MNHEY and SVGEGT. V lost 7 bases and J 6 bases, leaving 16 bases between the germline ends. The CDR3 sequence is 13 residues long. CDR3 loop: CASMSPRDCEQYF. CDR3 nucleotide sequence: TGTGCCAGCATGAGCCCTCGGGACTGCGAGCAGTACTTC.

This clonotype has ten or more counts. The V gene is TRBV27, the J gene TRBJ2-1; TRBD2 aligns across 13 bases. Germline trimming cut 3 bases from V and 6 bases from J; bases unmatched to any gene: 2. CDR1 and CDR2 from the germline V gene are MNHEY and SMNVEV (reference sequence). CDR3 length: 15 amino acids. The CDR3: CASSFRTSGGNEQFF. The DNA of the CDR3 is TGTGCCAGCAGTTTTCGGACTAGCGGGGGCAATGAGCAGTTCTTC.

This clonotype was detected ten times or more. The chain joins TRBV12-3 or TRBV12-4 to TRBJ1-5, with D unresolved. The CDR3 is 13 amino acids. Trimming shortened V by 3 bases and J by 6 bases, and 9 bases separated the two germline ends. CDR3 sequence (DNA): TGTGCCAGCAGTTTTGATGAGCGTCAGCCCCAGCATTTT. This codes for CASSFDERQPQHF.

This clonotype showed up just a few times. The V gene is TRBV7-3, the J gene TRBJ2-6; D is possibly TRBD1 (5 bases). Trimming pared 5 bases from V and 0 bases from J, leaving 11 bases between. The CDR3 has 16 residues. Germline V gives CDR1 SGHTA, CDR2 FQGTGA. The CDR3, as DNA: TGTGCCAGCAGCCCCGACAGATTCTCTGGGGCCAACGTCCTGACTTTC. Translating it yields CASSPDRFSGANVLTF. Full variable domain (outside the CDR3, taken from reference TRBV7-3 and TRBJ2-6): GAGVSQTPSNKVTEKGKYVELRCDPISGHTALYWYRQSLGQGPEFLIYFQGTGAADDSGLPNDRFFAVRPEGSVSTLKIQRTERGDSAVYLCASSPDRFSGANVLTFGAGSRLTVL.

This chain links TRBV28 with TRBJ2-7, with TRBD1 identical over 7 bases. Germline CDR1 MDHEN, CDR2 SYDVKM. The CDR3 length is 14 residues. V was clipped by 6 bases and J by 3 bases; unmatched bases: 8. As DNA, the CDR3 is TGTGCCAGCAGGTCTCCGGGACAGTTCTACGAGCAGTACTTC. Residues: CASRSPGQFYEQYF.

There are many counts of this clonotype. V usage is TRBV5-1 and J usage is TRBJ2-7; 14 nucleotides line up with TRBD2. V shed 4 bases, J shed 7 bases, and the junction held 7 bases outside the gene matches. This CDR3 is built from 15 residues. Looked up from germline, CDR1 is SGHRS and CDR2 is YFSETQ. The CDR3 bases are TGCGCCAGCAGCCGACTAGCGGGAGGGCCAGGAGAGCAGTACTTC. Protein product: CASSRLAGGPGEQYF.

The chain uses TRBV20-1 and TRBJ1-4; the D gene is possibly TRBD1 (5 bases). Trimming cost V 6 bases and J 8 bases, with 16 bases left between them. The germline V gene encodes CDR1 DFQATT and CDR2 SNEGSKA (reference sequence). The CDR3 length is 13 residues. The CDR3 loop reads CSAPTARKEKLFF. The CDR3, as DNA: TGCAGTGCCCCGACAGCACGAAAAGAAAAACTGTTTTTT.

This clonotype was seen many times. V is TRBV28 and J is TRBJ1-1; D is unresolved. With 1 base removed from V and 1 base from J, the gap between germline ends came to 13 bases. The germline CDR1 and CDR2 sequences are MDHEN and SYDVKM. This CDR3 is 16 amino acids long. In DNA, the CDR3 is TGTGCCAGCAGTTTATTTAGGCCTGGCCGGAACACTGAAGCTTTCTTT. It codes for CASSLFRPGRNTEAFF.

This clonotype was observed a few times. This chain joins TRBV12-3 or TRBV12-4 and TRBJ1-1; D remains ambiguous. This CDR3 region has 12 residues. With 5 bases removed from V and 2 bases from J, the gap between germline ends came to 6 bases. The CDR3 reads CASSLHNTEAFF. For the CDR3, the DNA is TGTGCCAGCAGTCTCCATAACACTGAAGCTTTCTTT.

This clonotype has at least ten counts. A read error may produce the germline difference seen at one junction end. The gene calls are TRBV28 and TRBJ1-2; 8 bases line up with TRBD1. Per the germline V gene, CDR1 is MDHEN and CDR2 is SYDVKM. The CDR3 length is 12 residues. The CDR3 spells CASSSTLRGPFF. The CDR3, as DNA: TGTGCCAGCAGTTCGACACTCAGGGGGCCCTTTTTC.

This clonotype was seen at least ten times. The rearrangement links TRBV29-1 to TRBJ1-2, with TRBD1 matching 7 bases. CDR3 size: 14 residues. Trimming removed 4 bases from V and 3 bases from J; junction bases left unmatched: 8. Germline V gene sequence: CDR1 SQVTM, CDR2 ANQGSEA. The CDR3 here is CSVVGTETYYGYTF. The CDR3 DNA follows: TGCAGCGTTGTGGGGACAGAGACCTACTATGGCTACACCTTC.

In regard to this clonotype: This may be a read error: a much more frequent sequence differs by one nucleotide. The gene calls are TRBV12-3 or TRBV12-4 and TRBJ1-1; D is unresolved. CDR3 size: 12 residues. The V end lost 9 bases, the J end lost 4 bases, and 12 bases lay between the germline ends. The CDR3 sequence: CARTSPATEAFF. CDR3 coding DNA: TGTGCCAGGACCTCGCCCGCCACTGAAGCTTTCTTT.

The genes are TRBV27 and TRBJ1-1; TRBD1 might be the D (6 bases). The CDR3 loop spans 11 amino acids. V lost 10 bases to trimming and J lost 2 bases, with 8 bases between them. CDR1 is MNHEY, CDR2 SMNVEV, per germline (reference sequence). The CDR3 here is CATGGNTEAFF. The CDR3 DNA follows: TGTGCCACGGGGGGCAACACTGAAGCTTTCTTT.

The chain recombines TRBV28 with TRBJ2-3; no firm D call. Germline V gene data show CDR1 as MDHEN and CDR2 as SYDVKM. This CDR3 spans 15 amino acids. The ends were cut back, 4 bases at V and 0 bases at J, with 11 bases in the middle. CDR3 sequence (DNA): TGTGCCAGCAGTTCCGGCCTATCGAGCACAGATACGCAGTATTTT. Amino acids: CASSSGLSSTDTQYF.

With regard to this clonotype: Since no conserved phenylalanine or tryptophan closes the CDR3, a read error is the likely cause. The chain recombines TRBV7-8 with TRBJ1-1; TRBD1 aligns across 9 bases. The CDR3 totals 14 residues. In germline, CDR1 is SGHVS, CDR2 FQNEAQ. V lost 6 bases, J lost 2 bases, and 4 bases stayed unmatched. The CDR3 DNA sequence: TGTGCCAGCAGTTGGGGACAGGGTAACACTGAAGCTTTCTTG. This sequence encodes CASSWGQGNTEAFL.

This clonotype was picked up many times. The CDR3 DNA reads as TGTGCCAGCAGCTTGTGGAGGGTCGAAGCCGATGAGCAGTTCTTC. Its translation: CASSLWRVEADEQFF. V and J are TRBV7-2 and TRBJ2-1; D might be TRBD2 (6 bases). V was clipped by 3 bases and J by 8 bases, with 17 bases between them. The length of the CDR3 is 15 residues. CDR1 and CDR2 from the germline V gene are SGHTA and FQGNSA.

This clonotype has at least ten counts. CDR3 amino acids: CASSLFQGTNQPQHF. CDR3 DNA: TGTGCCAGCAGCTTATTCCAGGGTACAAATCAGCCCCAGCATTTT. The V call is TRBV7-2, the J call TRBJ1-5, with a weak D call TRBD1 (5 bases). Looked up from germline, CDR1 is SGHTA and CDR2 is FQGNSA. This CDR3 region has 15 residues. V lost 2 bases and J 4 bases, leaving 12 bases between the germline ends.

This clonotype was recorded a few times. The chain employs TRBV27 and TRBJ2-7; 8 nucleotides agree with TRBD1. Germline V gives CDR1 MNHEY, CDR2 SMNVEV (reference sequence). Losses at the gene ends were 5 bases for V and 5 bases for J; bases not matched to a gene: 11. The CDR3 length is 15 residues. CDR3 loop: CASSSHLQGADEQYF. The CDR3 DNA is TGTGCCAGCAGTAGCCACCTTCAGGGGGCTGACGAGCAGTACTTC.